This TCR beta chain is drawn from a study of T cell changes during pregnancy in multiple sclerosis. The CDR3 loop spans 11 amino acids. CDR1 and CDR2 (germline): SGDLS, YYNGEE. The ends were cut back, 3 bases at V and 5 bases at J, with 5 bases in the middle. Clones were read by immunoSEQ multiplex PCR, and TCRdb kept only the in-frame ones, dropping some. The sample includes approximately 39,000 clones, 85% to 95% of them seen just once. The rearrangement links TRBV9 to TRBJ2-5; TRBD2 might be the D (5 bases). This TCR came from a female donor with multiple sclerosis, enrolled in a pregnancy study. The sequencing input was PBMCs (not recorded whether the cells were cultured). The CDR3 nucleotides are TGTGCCAGCAGCGGGAGGGAGACCCAGTACTTC. Amino acids: CASSGRETQYF.